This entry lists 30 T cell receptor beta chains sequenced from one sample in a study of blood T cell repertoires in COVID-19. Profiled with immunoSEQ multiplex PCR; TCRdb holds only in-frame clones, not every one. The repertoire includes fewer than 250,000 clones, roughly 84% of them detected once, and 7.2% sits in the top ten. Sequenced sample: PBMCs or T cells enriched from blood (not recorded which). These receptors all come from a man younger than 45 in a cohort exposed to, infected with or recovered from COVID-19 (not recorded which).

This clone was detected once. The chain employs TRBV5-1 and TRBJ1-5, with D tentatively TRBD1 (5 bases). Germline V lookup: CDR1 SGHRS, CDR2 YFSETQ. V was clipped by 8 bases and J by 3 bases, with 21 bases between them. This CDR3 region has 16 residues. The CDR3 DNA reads TGCGCCAGTTCTTTAGGGGAGGCCTTCATCAATCAGCCCCAGCATTTT. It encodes CASSLGEAFINQPQHF.

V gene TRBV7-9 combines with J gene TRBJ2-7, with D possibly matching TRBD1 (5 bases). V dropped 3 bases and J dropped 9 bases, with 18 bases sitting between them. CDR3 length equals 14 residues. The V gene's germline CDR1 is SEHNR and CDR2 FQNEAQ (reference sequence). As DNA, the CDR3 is TGTGCCAGCAGCTTCGATACCGTGGGCCAGGGGCAGTACTTC. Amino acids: CASSFDTVGQGQYF.

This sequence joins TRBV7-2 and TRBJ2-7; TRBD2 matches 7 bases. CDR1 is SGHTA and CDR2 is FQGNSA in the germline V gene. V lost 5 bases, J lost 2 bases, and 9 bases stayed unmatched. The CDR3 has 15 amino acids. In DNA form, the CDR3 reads TGTGCCAGCAGCAAAAACCGGGACTATGCCTACGAGCAGTACTTC. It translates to CASSKNRDYAYEQYF.

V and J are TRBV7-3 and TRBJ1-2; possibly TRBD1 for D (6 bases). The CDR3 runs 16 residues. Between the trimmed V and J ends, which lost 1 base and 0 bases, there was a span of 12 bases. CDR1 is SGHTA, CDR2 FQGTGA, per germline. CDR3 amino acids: CASSLRGRNSNYGYTF. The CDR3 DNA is TGTGCCAGCAGCTTAAGGGGGCGGAACTCTAACTATGGCTACACCTTC. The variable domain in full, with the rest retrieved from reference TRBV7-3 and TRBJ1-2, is GAGVSQTPSNKVTEKGKYVELRCDPISGHTALYWYRQSLGQGPEFLIYFQGTGAADDSGLPNDRFFAVRPEGSVSTLKIQRTERGDSAVYLCASSLRGRNSNYGYTFGSGTRLTVV.

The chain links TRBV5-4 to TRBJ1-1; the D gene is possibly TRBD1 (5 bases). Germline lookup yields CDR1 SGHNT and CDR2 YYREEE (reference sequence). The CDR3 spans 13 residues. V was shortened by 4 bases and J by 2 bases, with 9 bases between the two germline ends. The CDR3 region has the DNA TGTGCCAGCAGCCGCAGGGAAAACACTGAAGCTTTCTTT. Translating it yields CASSRRENTEAFF.

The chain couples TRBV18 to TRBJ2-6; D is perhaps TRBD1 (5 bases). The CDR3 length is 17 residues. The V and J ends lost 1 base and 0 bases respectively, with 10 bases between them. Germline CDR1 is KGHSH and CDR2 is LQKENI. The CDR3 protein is CASSPQPRDSGANVLTF. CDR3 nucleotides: TGTGCCAGCTCACCACAACCCAGGGACTCTGGGGCCAACGTCCTGACTTTC.

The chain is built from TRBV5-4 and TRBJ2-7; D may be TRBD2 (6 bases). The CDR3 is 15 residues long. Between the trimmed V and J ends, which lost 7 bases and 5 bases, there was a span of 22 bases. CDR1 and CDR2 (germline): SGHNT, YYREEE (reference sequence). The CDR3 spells CASSSRAGLGDEQYF. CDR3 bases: TGTGCCAGCTCCTCTCGTGCGGGACTGGGGGACGAGCAGTACTTC. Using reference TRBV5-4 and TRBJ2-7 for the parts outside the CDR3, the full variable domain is ETGVTQSPTHLIKTRGQQVTLRCSSQSGHNTVSWYQQALGQGPQFIFQYYREEENGRGNFPPRFSGLQFPNYSSELNVNALELDDSALYLCASSSRAGLGDEQYFGPGTRLTVT.

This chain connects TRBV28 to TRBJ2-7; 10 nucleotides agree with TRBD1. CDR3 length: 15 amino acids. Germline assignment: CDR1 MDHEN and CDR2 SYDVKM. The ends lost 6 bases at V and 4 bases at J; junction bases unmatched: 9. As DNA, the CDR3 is TGTGCCAGCAGCCCCTGGGACAGGGGAAATTACGAGCAGTACTTC. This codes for CASSPWDRGNYEQYF.

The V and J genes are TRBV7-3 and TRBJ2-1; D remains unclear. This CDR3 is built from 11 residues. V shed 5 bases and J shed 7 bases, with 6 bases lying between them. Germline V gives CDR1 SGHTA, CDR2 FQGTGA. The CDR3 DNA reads TGTGCCAGCAGCCACGGGAATGAGCAGTTCTTC. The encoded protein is CASSHGNEQFF.

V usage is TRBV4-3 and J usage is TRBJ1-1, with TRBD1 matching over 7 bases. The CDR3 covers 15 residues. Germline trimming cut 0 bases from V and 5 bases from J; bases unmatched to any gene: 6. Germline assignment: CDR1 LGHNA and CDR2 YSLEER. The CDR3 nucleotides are TGCGCCAGCAGCCAAGATGGGTCAGGGGGTACTGAAGCTTTCTTT. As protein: CASSQDGSGGTEAFF.

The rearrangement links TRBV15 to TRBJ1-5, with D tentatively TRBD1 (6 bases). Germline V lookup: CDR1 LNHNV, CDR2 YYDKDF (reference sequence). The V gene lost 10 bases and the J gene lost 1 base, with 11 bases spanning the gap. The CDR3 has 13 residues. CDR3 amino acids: CASGQISNQPQHF. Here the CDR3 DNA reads TGTGCCAGCGGACAGATAAGCAATCAGCCCCAGCATTTT.

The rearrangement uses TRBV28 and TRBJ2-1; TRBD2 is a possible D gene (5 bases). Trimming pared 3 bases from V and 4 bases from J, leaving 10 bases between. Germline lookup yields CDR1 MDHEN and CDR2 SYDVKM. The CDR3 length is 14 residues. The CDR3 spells CASSLRALYNEQFF. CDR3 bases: TGTGCCAGCAGTTTGAGGGCACTTTACAATGAGCAGTTCTTC.

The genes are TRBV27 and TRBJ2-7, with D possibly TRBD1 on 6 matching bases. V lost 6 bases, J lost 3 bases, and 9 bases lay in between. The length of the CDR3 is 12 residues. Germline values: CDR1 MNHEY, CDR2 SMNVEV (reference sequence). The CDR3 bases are TGTGCCAGCAGGGACAGCCTCTACGAGCAGTACTTC. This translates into CASRDSLYEQYF.

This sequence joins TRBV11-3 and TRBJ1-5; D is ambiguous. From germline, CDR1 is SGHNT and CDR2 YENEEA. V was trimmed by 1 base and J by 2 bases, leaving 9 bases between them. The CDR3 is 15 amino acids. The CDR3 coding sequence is TGTGCCAGCAGCTTAGGGGCCAGGCGCAATCAGCCCCAGCATTTT. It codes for CASSLGARRNQPQHF.

CDR3 in amino acids: CASSAPRDRVDEQYF. The CDR3 DNA follows: TGTGCCAGCAGTGCGCCCCGGGACAGGGTGGACGAGCAGTACTTC. V is TRBV7-2 and J is TRBJ2-7; 9 nucleotides line up with TRBD1. CDR1 SGHTA and CDR2 FQGNSA come from the germline V gene. The junction had 11 bases not matched to a gene; V was cut back by 6 bases and J by 5 bases. The CDR3 totals 15 residues.

The CDR3 sequence: CASSPVGTSGAYEQYF. The DNA of the CDR3 is TGTGCCAGCTCACCCGTAGGGACTAGCGGGGCCTACGAGCAGTACTTC. The chain uses TRBV18 and TRBJ2-7; TRBD2 matches at 13 bases. Per the germline V gene, CDR1 is KGHSH and CDR2 is LQKENI. Germline trimming cut 3 bases from V and 2 bases from J; bases unmatched to any gene: 4. The CDR3 totals 16 residues.

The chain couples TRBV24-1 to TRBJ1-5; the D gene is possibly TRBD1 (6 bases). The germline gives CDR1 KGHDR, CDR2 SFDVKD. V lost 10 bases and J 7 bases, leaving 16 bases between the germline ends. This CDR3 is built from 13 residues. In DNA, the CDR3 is TGTGCCACGGCCGGAACAGGGAAGCAGCCCCAGCATTTT. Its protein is CATAGTGKQPQHF.

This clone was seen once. This chain's CDR3 is CASSREVKLFF. The DNA of the CDR3 is TGTGCCAGCAGTCGGGAAGTAAAACTGTTTTTT. The chain couples TRBV28 to TRBJ1-4; D remains ambiguous. There are 11 residues in the CDR3. The germline V gene has CDR1 MDHEN and CDR2 SYDVKM. Trimming pared 5 bases from V and 10 bases from J, leaving 8 bases between. Using reference TRBV28 and TRBJ1-4 for the parts outside the CDR3, the full variable domain is DVKVTQSSRYLVKRTGEKVFLECVQDMDHENMFWYRQDPGLGLRLIYFSYDVKMKEKGDIPEGYSVSREKKERFSLILESASTNQTSMYLCASSREVKLFFGSGTQLSVL.

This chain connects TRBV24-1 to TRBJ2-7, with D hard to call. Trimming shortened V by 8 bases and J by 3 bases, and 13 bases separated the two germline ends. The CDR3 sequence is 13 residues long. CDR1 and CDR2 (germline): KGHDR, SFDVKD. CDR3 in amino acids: CATISYLRYEQYF. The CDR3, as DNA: TGTGCCACCATCTCGTACTTACGCTACGAGCAGTACTTC.

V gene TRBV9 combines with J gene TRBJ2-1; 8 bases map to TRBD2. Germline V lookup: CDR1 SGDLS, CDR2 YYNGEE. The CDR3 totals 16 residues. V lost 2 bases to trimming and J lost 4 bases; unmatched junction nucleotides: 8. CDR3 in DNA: TGTGCCAGCAGCGTCACAGGACTAGCTCCGTACAATGAGCAGTTCTTC. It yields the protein CASSVTGLAPYNEQFF.

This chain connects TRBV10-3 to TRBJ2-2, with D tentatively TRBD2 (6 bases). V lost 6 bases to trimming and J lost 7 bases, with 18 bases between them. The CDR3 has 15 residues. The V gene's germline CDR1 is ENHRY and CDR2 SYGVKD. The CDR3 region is CAIRLSGSPNGELFF. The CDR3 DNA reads TGTGCCATCAGATTAAGCGGGTCCCCAAACGGGGAGCTGTTTTTT.

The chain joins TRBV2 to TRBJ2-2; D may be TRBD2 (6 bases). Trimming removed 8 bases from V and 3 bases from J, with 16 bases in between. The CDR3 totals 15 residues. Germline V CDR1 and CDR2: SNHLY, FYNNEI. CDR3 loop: CASHRELMDTGELFF. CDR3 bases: TGTGCCAGCCATCGGGAGTTGATGGACACCGGGGAGCTGTTTTTT.

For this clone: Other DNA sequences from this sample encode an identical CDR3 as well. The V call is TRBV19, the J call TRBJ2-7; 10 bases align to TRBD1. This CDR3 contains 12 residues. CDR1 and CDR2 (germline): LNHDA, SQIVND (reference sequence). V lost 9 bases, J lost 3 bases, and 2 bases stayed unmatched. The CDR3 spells CASGTGDYEQYF. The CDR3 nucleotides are TGTGCCAGCGGGACAGGGGACTACGAGCAGTACTTC.

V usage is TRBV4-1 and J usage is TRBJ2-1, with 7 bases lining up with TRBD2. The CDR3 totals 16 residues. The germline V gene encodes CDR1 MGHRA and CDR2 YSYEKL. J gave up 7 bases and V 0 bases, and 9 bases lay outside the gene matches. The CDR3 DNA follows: TGCGCCAGCAGCCAAGATACGGGGACTACTAATAATGAGCAGTTCTTC. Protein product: CASSQDTGTTNNEQFF.

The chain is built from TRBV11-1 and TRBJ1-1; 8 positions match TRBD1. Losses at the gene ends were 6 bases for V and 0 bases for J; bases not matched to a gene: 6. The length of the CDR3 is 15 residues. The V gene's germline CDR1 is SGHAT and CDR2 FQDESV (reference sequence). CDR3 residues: CASSPDRGMNTEAFF. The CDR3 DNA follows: TGTGCCAGCAGTCCAGACAGGGGTATGAACACTGAAGCTTTCTTT.

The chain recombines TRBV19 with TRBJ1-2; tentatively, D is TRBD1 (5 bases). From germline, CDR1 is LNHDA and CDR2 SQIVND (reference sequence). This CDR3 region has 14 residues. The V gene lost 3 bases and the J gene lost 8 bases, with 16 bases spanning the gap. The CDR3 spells CASSIVGRVGGYTF. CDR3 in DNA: TGTGCCAGTAGTATCGTCGGCAGGGTTGGGGGCTACACCTTC.

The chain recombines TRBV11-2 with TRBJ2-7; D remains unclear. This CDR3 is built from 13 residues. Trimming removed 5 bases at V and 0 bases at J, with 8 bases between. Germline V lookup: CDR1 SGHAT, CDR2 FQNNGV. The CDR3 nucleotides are TGTGCCAGCAGCCCACAAGACTCCTACGAGCAGTACTTC. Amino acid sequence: CASSPQDSYEQYF.

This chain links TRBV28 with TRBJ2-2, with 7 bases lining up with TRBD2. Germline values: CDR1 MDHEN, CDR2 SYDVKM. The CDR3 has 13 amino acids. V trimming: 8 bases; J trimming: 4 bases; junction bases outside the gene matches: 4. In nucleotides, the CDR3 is TGTGCCAGCGGGAGGGCCGGCACCGGGGAGCTGTTTTTT. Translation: CASGRAGTGELFF.

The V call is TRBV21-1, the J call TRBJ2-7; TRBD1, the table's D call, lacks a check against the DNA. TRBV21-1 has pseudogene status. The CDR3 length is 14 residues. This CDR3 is CASSKRTVSYEQYF. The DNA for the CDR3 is TGTGCCAGCAGCAAAAGGACAGTTTCCTACGAGCAGTACTTC.

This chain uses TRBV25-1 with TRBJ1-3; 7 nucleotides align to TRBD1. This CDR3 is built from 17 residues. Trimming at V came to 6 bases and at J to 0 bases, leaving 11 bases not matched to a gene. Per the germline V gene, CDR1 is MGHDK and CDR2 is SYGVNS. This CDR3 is CASSVTDRPGSGNTIYF. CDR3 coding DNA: TGTGCCAGCAGCGTCACGGACAGGCCCGGCTCTGGAAACACCATATATTTT.